This is a list of T cell receptor beta chains from one sample in a study of blood T cell repertoires in COVID-19. Method: immunoSEQ multiplex PCR; TCRdb's copy keeps in-frame clones and lacks some. This sample has about 350,000 clones, with about 89% found just once. The sequenced material came from peripheral blood. These receptors came from a woman in her forties or fifties with COVID-19, enrolled during active disease. Each CDR3 is given with its conserved first and last residue. The D gene is left open where the match is weak. Clone sizes are given selectively: once, few, many, or a class where the clone is expanded.

>NA|TRBJ2-1|TRBD2|TRBV24-1
CATSPGTSGRAFIDNEQFF
TGTGCCACCAGTCCAGGGACTAGCGGGAGGGCATTCATAGACAATGAGCAGTTCTTC
>NA|TRBJ2-1|NA|TRBV29-1
CSVYLGQSYNEQFF
TGCAGCGTTTATTTAGGACAGTCCTACAATGAGCAGTTCTTC
>NA|TRBJ2-2|TRBD1|TRBV7-9
CASLDRGYVTGELFF
TGTGCCAGCTTGGACAGGGGATATGTGACCGGGGAGCTGTTTTTT
>NA|TRBJ1-1|TRBD1|TRBV18
CASSPGQGWGREAFF
TGTGCCAGCTCACCGGGACAGGGGTGGGGGCGTGAAGCTTTCTTT
>once|TRBJ1-4|NA|TRBV10-1
CASSETSWELFF
TGCGCCAGCTCAGAGACTTCTTGGGAACTGTTTTTT
>NA|TRBJ1-4|TRBD1|TRBV6-1
CASSARDSPTNEKLFF
TGTGCCAGCAGTGCCCGGGACAGCCCAACTAATGAAAAACTGTTTTTT
>NA|TRBJ2-1|NA|TRBV30
CAYTGSRIGNEQFF
TGTGCCTATACAGGGTCGAGGATTGGGAATGAGCAGTTCTTC
>NA|TRBJ2-3|TRBD1|TRBV19
CASSIAGQGTDTQYF
TGTGCCAGTAGTATAGCAGGACAGGGTACAGATACGCAGTATTTT
>NA|TRBJ1-1|TRBD1|TRBV6-2/TRBV6-3
CASSQPPGQGNTEAFF
TGTGCCAGCAGTCAACCCCCAGGACAGGGAAACACTGAAGCTTTCTTT
>NA|TRBJ2-6|NA|TRBV5-1
CASSSDPGTGANVLTF
TGCGCCAGCAGCTCCGACCCGGGTACTGGGGCCAACGTCCTGACTTTC
>NA|TRBJ1-1|NA|TRBV14
CASSQRTATRPNTEAFF
TGTGCCAGCAGCCAGAGGACAGCCACACGACCGAACACTGAAGCTTTCTTT
>few|TRBJ2-2|TRBD2|TRBV30
CAWSAGTSGRGTGELFF
TGTGCCTGGAGTGCGGGGACTAGCGGGAGAGGCACCGGGGAGCTGTTTTTT
>NA|TRBJ2-7|TRBD2|TRBV7-9
CASRTMGTSGSKQYF
TGTGCCAGCAGAACAATGGGGACTAGCGGGAGTAAGCAGTACTTC
>NA|TRBJ1-1|NA|TRBV7-9
CASSLAGGNTEAFF
TGTGCCAGCAGCTTGGCGGGGGGGAACACTGAAGCTTTCTTT
>NA|TRBJ2-4|NA|TRBV3-1/TRBV3-2
CASRGGGAAKNIQYF
TGTGCCAGCAGGGGTGGAGGGGCAGCCAAAAACATTCAGTACTTC
>NA|TRBJ1-2|NA|TRBV2
CASSGQGYGYTF
TGTGCCAGCAGTGGGCAGGGATATGGCTACACCTTC
>NA|TRBJ1-4|NA|TRBV27
CASSSALGRGTNEKLFF
TGTGCCAGCAGTTCGGCGTTAGGGCGGGGGACTAATGAAAAACTGTTTTTT
>NA|TRBJ1-4|TRBD1|TRBV18
CASSAGTDEKLFF
TGTGCCAGCTCAGCCGGGACAGATGAAAAACTGTTTTTT
>NA|TRBJ2-3|NA|TRBV15
CATSRALKSSASTDTQYF
TGTGCCACCAGCAGAGCATTGAAAAGCAGCGCTAGCACAGATACGCAGTATTTT
>NA|TRBJ2-1|NA|TRBV11-2
CASSLSLREQFF
TGTGCCAGCAGCTTATCCCTCAGGGAGCAGTTCTTC
>NA|TRBJ1-5|NA|TRBV20-1
CSASQGQSNQPQHF
TGCAGTGCTAGTCAGGGTCAGAGCAATCAGCCCCAGCATTTT
>NA|TRBJ1-2|NA|TRBV30
CAWTFQESYGYTF
TGTGCCTGGACCTTCCAGGAATCCTATGGCTACACCTTC
>NA|TRBJ1-2|NA|TRBV18
CASSPSGGSDYGYTF
TGTGCCAGCTCACCTTCGGGTGGGTCTGACTATGGCTACACCTTC
>NA|TRBJ2-3|NA|TRBV5-1
CASSLAGDTDTQYF
TGCGCCAGCAGCTTGGCTGGAGACACAGATACGCAGTATTTT
>NA|TRBJ1-2|TRBD1|TRBV7-2
CASSPGQLYYGYTF
TGTGCCAGCAGCCCGGGACAGCTATACTATGGCTACACCTTC
>NA|TRBJ2-1|NA|TRBV7-2
CASSLGRESYNEQFF
TGTGCCAGCAGCTTAGGACGGGAGTCCTACAATGAGCAGTTCTTC
>NA|TRBJ1-3|NA|TRBV25-1
CASSEYDSYSGNTIYF
TGTGCCAGCAGTGAATATGACAGTTACTCTGGAAACACCATATATTTT
>NA|TRBJ1-2|TRBD1|TRBV14
CASSHLGQKRNYGYTF
TGTGCCAGCAGCCACTTGGGACAGAAAAGAAACTATGGCTACACCTTC
>NA|TRBJ2-1|NA|TRBV20-1
CSARDREQFF
TGCAGTGCTAGAGATCGTGAGCAGTTCTTC
>NA|TRBJ2-5|NA|TRBV5-1
CASRTRDKQETQYF
TGCGCCAGCCGGACCCGGGACAAACAAGAGACCCAGTACTTC
>few|TRBJ1-2|TRBD1|TRBV27
CASSLRTGQQYYGYTF
TGTGCCAGCAGTTTACGGACAGGGCAACAATACTATGGCTACACCTTC
>NA|TRBJ2-7|NA|TRBV5-1
CASRDSGNYEQYF
TGCGCCAGCAGAGACAGTGGGAACTACGAGCAGTACTTC
>NA|TRBJ1-2|TRBD1|TRBV7-6
CASSAYPGQGMESYGYTF
TGTGCCAGCAGCGCCTATCCGGGACAGGGGATGGAGAGCTATGGCTACACCTTC
>NA|TRBJ2-3|TRBD1|TRBV24-1
CATSDLGTGGTDTQYF
TGTGCCACCAGTGATTTGGGGACAGGGGGCACAGATACGCAGTATTTT
>NA|TRBJ1-4|NA|TRBV2
CASSGMWQGLGEKLFF
TGTGCCAGCAGTGGAATGTGGCAGGGGTTAGGTGAAAAACTGTTTTTT
>NA|TRBJ1-4|NA|TRBV5-4
CASSLGGHSNEKLFF
TGTGCCAGCAGCCTGGGAGGACACAGTAATGAAAAACTGTTTTTT
>NA|TRBJ2-7|TRBD2|TRBV5-1
CASSLGLGGSISEQYF
TGCGCCAGCAGCTTGGGTTTGGGCGGGAGTATTTCCGAGCAGTACTTC
>NA|TRBJ2-3|TRBD2|TRBV10-3
CAIGTGGQTDTQYF
TGTGCCATCGGGACGGGAGGGCAAACAGATACGCAGTATTTT
>NA|TRBJ2-7|TRBD2|TRBV18
CASSPPIGGTSGTSSYEQYF
TGTGCCAGCTCACCACCGATCGGCGGGACTAGCGGGACCAGCTCCTACGAGCAGTACTTC
>NA|TRBJ1-5|NA|TRBV11-2
CASSSDRNYQPQHF
TGTGCCAGCAGCTCCGACAGAAATTATCAGCCCCAGCATTTT
>NA|TRBJ2-7|NA|TRBV24-1
CATSGTESGEQYF
TGTGCCACCAGTGGAACAGAGTCAGGGGAGCAGTACTTC
>NA|TRBJ1-5|NA|TRBV6-1
CASSWDTSNQPQHF
TGTGCCAGCAGTTGGGACACTAGCAATCAGCCCCAGCATTTT
>once|TRBJ1-1|TRBD1|TRBV18
CASSPRTGSSEAFF
TGTGCCAGCTCACCTAGGACAGGGTCGTCTGAAGCTTTCTTT
>once|TRBJ2-2|TRBD2|TRBV2
CASSEVGSGANTGELFF
TGTGCCAGCAGTGAAGTTGGGAGCGGGGCCAACACCGGGGAGCTGTTTTTT
>NA|TRBJ2-7|NA|TRBV3-1/TRBV3-2
CASSHSGYEQYF
TGTGCCAGCAGCCACTCGGGCTACGAGCAGTACTTC
>NA|TRBJ1-4|NA|TRBV3-1/TRBV3-2
CASSQAKTEPATNEKLFF
TGTGCCAGCAGCCAAGCCAAGACAGAACCTGCAACTAATGAAAAACTGTTTTTT
>few|TRBJ2-7|TRBD2|TRBV3-1/TRBV3-2
CASSLSHRSGSQYEQYF
TGTGCCAGCAGCCTTTCCCACCGTAGCGGGAGTCAGTACGAGCAGTACTTC
>NA|TRBJ2-7|TRBD1|TRBV2
CASRWTGTYEQYF
TGTGCCAGCAGGTGGACAGGAACCTACGAGCAGTACTTC
>NA|TRBJ2-3|NA|TRBV6-5
CASSLRGLSTDTQYF
TGTGCCAGCTCCCTGAGAGGGCTAAGCACAGATACGCAGTATTTT
>NA|TRBJ1-5|NA|TRBV18
CASSPGGEQPQHF
TGTGCCAGCTCACCAGGGGGGGAACAGCCCCAGCATTTT
>NA|TRBJ2-3|NA|TRBV18
CASLITYTDTQYF
TGTGCCAGCTTGATTACTTACACAGATACGCAGTATTTT
>once|TRBJ2-1|NA|TRBV10-3
CAISGEGEASRGSYNEQFF
TGTGCCATCAGCGGGGAGGGGGAAGCTTCTCGTGGCTCCTACAATGAGCAGTTCTTC
>once|TRBJ2-7|NA|TRBV7-9
CASSLRNEGNEQYF
TGTGCCAGCAGCTTAAGAAACGAGGGAAACGAGCAGTACTTC
>few|TRBJ2-3|TRBD2|TRBV2
CASRRLAGVADTQYF
TGTGCCAGCAGAAGACTAGCGGGAGTTGCAGATACGCAGTATTTT
>NA|TRBJ2-1|NA|TRBV12-3/TRBV12-4
CASRASNEQFF
TGTGCCAGCAGAGCGAGCAATGAGCAGTTCTTC
>NA|TRBJ2-1|TRBD1|TRBV24-1
CATSDPPGQGSRRGLNEQFF
TGTGCCACCAGTGACCCGCCGGGACAGGGGTCCCGTAGGGGGTTGAATGAGCAGTTCTTC
>NA|TRBJ1-1|TRBD1|TRBV27
CASSLDRLTEAFF
TGTGCCAGCAGTTTGGACAGGCTCACTGAAGCTTTCTTT